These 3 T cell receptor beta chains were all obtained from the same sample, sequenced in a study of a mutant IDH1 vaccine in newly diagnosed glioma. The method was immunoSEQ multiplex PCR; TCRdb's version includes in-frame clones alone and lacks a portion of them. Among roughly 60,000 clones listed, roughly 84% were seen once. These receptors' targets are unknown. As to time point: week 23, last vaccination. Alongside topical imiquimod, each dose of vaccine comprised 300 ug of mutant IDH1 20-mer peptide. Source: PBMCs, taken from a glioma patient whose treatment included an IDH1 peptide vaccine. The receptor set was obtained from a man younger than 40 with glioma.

In nucleotides, the CDR3 is TGTGCCAGTAACCGCGCATCGACAGATACGCAGTATTTT. Translation: CASNRASTDTQYF. The J gene is TRBJ2-3, the V gene TRBV19; D unclear. The germline CDR1 and CDR2 sequences are LNHDA and SQIVND (reference sequence). Trimming took 7 bases from V and 3 from J, leaving 11 bases between them. The CDR3 loop spans 13 amino acids.

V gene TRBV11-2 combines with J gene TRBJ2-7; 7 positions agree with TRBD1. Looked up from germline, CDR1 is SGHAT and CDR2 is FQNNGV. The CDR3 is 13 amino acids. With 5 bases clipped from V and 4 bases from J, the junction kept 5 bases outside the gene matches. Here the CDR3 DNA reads TGTGCCAGCAGCAAATCGACAGGGTACGAGCAGTACTTC. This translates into CASSKSTGYEQYF.

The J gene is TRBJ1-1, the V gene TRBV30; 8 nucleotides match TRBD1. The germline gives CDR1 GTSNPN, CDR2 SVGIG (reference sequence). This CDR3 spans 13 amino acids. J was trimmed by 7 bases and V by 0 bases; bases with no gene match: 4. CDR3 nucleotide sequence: TGTGCCTGGAGTGTAGCGGGGACAGGTGAAGCTTTCTTT. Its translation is CAWSVAGTGEAFF.